This entry lists 30 T cell receptor beta chains sequenced from one sample in a study of technical replicates of blood from a few donors. TCRdb's table, derived via immunoSEQ multiplex PCR, lists solely in-frame clones and lacks some. Counted here are under 85,000 clones, more than 90% occurring once; the ten biggest clones make up 0.3% to 0.45%. Sequencing was carried out using T cells isolated from PBMCs. Source of these receptors: a human donor in good health. Some clones in this sample may be carry-over from other donors' samples.

The chain couples TRBV19 to TRBJ2-1; D not resolved. This CDR3 contains 11 residues. Trimming left V 7 bases short and J 10 bases short, with 11 bases between. Germline V gene lookup returns CDR1 LNHDA and CDR2 SQIVND (reference sequence). Here the CDR3 reads CASISGGEQFF. The CDR3 coding sequence is TGTGCCAGTATCTCGGGTGGGGAGCAGTTCTTC. Complete variable domain (other parts from reference TRBV19 and TRBJ2-1): DGGITQSPKYLFRKEGQNVTLSCEQNLNHDAMYWYRQDPGQGLRLIYYSQIVNDFQKGDIAEGYSVSREKKESFPLTVTSAQKNPTAFYLCASISGGEQFFGPGTRLTVL.

This CDR3 reads CASRAAGLAGFYNEQFF. The DNA of the CDR3 is TGTGCCAGCAGGGCGGCGGGACTAGCGGGATTCTACAATGAGCAGTTCTTC. This sequence joins TRBV2 and TRBJ2-1; 13 bases match TRBD2. V lost 6 bases and J lost 3; bases outside the gene matches: 8. This CDR3 is built from 17 residues. From germline, CDR1 is SNHLY and CDR2 FYNNEI.

This clone appeared a few times. The chain joins TRBV18 to TRBJ2-1; tentative D call: TRBD1 (6 bases). CDR3 length: 12 residues. CDR1 and CDR2 from the germline V gene are KGHSH and LQKENI. The V and J ends lost 4 bases and 7 bases respectively, with 8 bases between them. CDR3 sequence reads: CASSQQGNEQFF. The CDR3 nucleotides are TGTGCCAGCTCACAACAGGGAAATGAGCAGTTCTTC. The whole variable domain, remainder taken from reference TRBV18 and TRBJ2-1, is NAGVMQNPRHLVRRRGQEARLRCSPMKGHSHVYWYRQLPEEGLKFMVYLQKENIIDESGMPKERFSAEFPKEGPSILRIQQVVRGDSAAYFCASSQQGNEQFFGPGTRLTVL.

V and J are TRBV13 and TRBJ2-1; 7 nucleotides align to TRBD2. Per the germline V gene, CDR1 is PRHDT and CDR2 is FYEKMQ (reference sequence). The V gene end was trimmed by 4 bases and the J gene end by 4 bases; junction bases not matched to a gene: 13. The CDR3 sequence is 17 residues long. CDR3 bases: TGTGCCAGCAGCTCCCTTCGGGGGAGGGGCTTATACAATGAGCAGTTCTTC. It is translated as CASSSLRGRGLYNEQFF.

The chain joins TRBV2 to TRBJ1-5; 11 bases map to TRBD1. Germline-derived CDR1 and CDR2 are SNHLY and FYNNEI. J was trimmed by 9 bases and V by 4 bases; bases with no gene match: 5. The CDR3 sequence is 14 residues long. In nucleotides, the CDR3 is TGTGCCAGCAGTGTCACGGGACAGGGGGGGCCCCAGCATTTT. Its translation is CASSVTGQGGPQHF.

The chain recombines TRBV14 with TRBJ2-1, with 10 bases aligning to TRBD2. The CDR3 sequence is 16 residues long. V was pared by 1 base and J by 7 bases, with 7 bases of the junction left unmatched. From germline, CDR1 is SGHDN and CDR2 FVKESK. CDR3 in amino acids: CASSQVEAGGWNEQFF. Here the CDR3 DNA reads TGTGCCAGCAGCCAAGTGGAAGCGGGAGGGTGGAATGAGCAGTTCTTC.

V is TRBV5-4 and J is TRBJ1-2; D not resolved. Germline lookup yields CDR1 SGHNT and CDR2 YYREEE (reference sequence). V was clipped by 8 bases and J by 5 bases, with 16 bases between them. The CDR3 consists of 13 residues. CDR3 nucleotides: TGTGCCAGTCATGGAGCCCTTAAGTATGGCTACACCTTC. It encodes CASHGALKYGYTF.

This clone was observed a single time. The chain combines TRBV28 with TRBJ1-4, with a weak D call TRBD1 (6 bases). V was clipped by 11 bases and J by 0 bases, with 13 bases between them. Germline loops: CDR1 MDHEN, CDR2 SYDVKM. CDR3 length: 14 amino acids. CDR3 region: CAGQHRATNEKLFF. CDR3 sequence (DNA): TGTGCCGGCCAGCACAGGGCAACTAATGAAAAACTGTTTTTT.

The chain combines TRBV10-3 with TRBJ2-3, with 10 bases that match TRBD2. CDR1 and CDR2 from the germline V gene are ENHRY and SYGVKD. This CDR3 is built from 15 residues. J gave up 3 bases and V 4 bases, and 4 bases lay outside the gene matches. CDR3 nucleotide sequence: TGTGCCATCAGTGCCGTTAGCGGGAGGACAGATACGCAGTATTTT. This codes for CAISAVSGRTDTQYF.

This chain links TRBV13 with TRBJ1-1; D possibly corresponds to TRBD1 (5 bases). This CDR3 region has 15 residues. Germline V gene data show CDR1 as PRHDT and CDR2 as FYEKMQ (reference sequence). Trimming took off 0 bases at V and 0 bases at J, with 8 bases between the two ends. Written as DNA, the CDR3 is TGTGCCAGCAGCTTAGGCACAGGTATGAACACTGAAGCTTTCTTT. Translation: CASSLGTGMNTEAFF.

The V gene is TRBV10-3, the J gene TRBJ2-2; 8 nucleotides agree with TRBD1. The germline V gene encodes CDR1 ENHRY and CDR2 SYGVKD. The CDR3 sequence is 17 residues long. V dropped 4 bases and J dropped 6; count of bases not matched to a gene: 13. The DNA of the CDR3 is TGTGCCATCAGTGCGGGCCAGGGGGCGTCACATCCCGGGGAGCTGTTTTTT. Translated: CAISAGQGASHPGELFF.

This clone occurred once. V usage is TRBV14 and J usage is TRBJ1-1, with a tentative D call TRBD1 (5 bases). V lost 4 bases to trimming and J lost 6 bases, with 15 bases between them. Per germline, CDR1 SGHDN and CDR2 FVKESK. This CDR3 is 14 amino acids long. CDR3 coding DNA: TGTGCCAGCAGCCCTGGGGACTTCGGTGCTGAAGCTTTCTTT. Translated, it gives CASSPGDFGAEAFF.

This rearrangement joins TRBV5-1 to TRBJ2-7; weak D call: TRBD1 (5 bases). The V gene's germline CDR1 is SGHRS and CDR2 YFSETQ. The V end was cut by 1 base, the J end by 3 bases, with 11 bases between. This CDR3 is built from 14 residues. CDR3 nucleotides: TGCGCCAGCAGCTTGAATACAGGATTCTACGAGCAGTACTTC. Residues: CASSLNTGFYEQYF.

This clone was recorded once. This chain uses TRBV1 with TRBJ2-7; TRBD2, the D gene given by the table, was not confirmed from the DNA. TRBV1 is a documented pseudogene. The CDR3 is made up of 15 amino acids. The CDR3 nucleotides are TGCACCAGCAGCCAAGGGTGGCTAGCGGGGGCCAGTATAAACTTC. Amino acids: CTSSQGWLAGASINF.

The chain carries TRBV2 and TRBJ2-2; TRBD2 matches at 7 bases. CDR3 length: 21 residues. Germline V CDR1 and CDR2: SNHLY, FYNNEI. V was pared by 6 bases and J by 0 bases, with 22 bases of the junction left unmatched. The CDR3 DNA sequence: TGTGCCAGCAGCCTAAGGGCCTCCCCCGGCCCAGCGGGACCGAACACCGGGGAGCTGTTTTTT. Residues: CASSLRASPGPAGPNTGELFF. The full variable domain, completed using reference TRBV2 and TRBJ2-2, is EPEVTQTPSHQVTQMGQEVILRCVPISNHLYFYWYRQILGQKVEFLVSFYNNEISEKSEIFDDQFSVERPDGSNFTLKIRSTKLEDSAMYFCASSLRASPGPAGPNTGELFFGEGSRLTVL.

The V call is TRBV19, the J call TRBJ1-1, with TRBD1 identical over 7 bases. The CDR3 is 13 residues long. Per germline, CDR1 LNHDA and CDR2 SQIVND (reference sequence). The V gene end was trimmed by 5 bases and the J gene end by 8 bases; junction bases not matched to a gene: 8. Written as DNA, the CDR3 is TGTGCCAGTAGTGCCCCCAGGGGGAGCGAAGCTTTCTTT. It codes for CASSAPRGSEAFF.

The genes are TRBV9 and TRBJ2-2, with TRBD1 matching over 8 bases. Germline lookup yields CDR1 SGDLS and CDR2 YYNGEE. The CDR3 is 14 residues long. V dropped 5 bases and J dropped 4; count of bases not matched to a gene: 4. CDR3 sequence reads: CASSGQGSTGELFF. The CDR3 coding sequence is TGTGCCAGCAGTGGACAGGGAAGCACCGGGGAGCTGTTTTTT.

This chain links TRBV11-2 with TRBJ2-1, with a weak D call TRBD1 (6 bases). The CDR3 is made up of 10 amino acids. Germline values: CDR1 SGHAT, CDR2 FQNNGV. V was shortened by 3 bases and J by 13 bases, with 7 bases between the two germline ends. The CDR3 reads CASSFGGQFF. In DNA form, the CDR3 reads TGTGCCAGCAGCTTTGGGGGCCAGTTCTTC. Based on the CDR3 plus reference TRBV11-2 and TRBJ2-1, the full variable domain is EAGVAQSPRYKIIEKRQSVAFWCNPISGHATLYWYQQILGQGPKLLIQFQNNGVVDDSQLPKDRFSAERLKGVDSTLKIQPAKLEDSAVYLCASSFGGQFFGPGTRLTVL.

The gene calls are TRBV4-1 and TRBJ2-7; D uncertain. Germline CDR1 MGHRA, CDR2 YSYEKL. The CDR3 sequence is 16 residues long. V was trimmed by 0 bases and J by 2 bases, leaving 14 bases between them. The CDR3 nucleotides are TGCGCCAGCAGCCAAGATTGGCAACAGCTTACCTACGAGCAGTACTTC. As protein: CASSQDWQQLTYEQYF.

This clone is a singleton in its sample. This chain connects TRBV5-6 to TRBJ2-7; TRBD1 matches at 7 bases. Trimming took 3 bases from V and 5 from J; bases not matched to a gene: 8. Looked up from germline, CDR1 is SGHDT and CDR2 is YYEEEE. The CDR3 spans 14 residues. CDR3 residues: CASSSGDRADEQYF. The CDR3 DNA sequence: TGTGCCAGCAGCTCAGGAGACAGGGCTGACGAGCAGTACTTC.

V and J are TRBV30 and TRBJ1-4; 7 nucleotides match TRBD1. J gave up 8 bases and V 2 bases, and 2 bases lay outside the gene matches. CDR1 is GTSNPN and CDR2 is SVGIG in the germline V gene (reference sequence). The CDR3 loop spans 12 amino acids. CDR3: CAWSWTGEKLFF. The CDR3 bases are TGTGCCTGGAGTTGGACAGGCGAAAAACTGTTTTTT.

The gene calls are TRBV6-1 and TRBJ2-1; 9 bases fit TRBD2. Germline CDR1 MNHNS, CDR2 SASEGT. Trimming took 10 bases from V and 7 from J; bases not matched to a gene: 8. This CDR3 has 13 amino acids. Here the CDR3 DNA reads TGTGCCAACGCCCGGACTAGCGCAAATGAGCAGTTCTTC. Translating it yields CANARTSANEQFF.

This clone was counted once. The gene calls are TRBV5-6 and TRBJ2-1, with no clear D. Trimming took off 5 bases at V and 5 bases at J, with 17 bases between the two ends. This CDR3 has 15 amino acids. Germline V gives CDR1 SGHDT, CDR2 YYEEEE. In DNA form, the CDR3 reads TGTGCCAGCAGTCCAACCAGTCTGATTAACAATGAGCAGTTCTTC. Protein product: CASSPTSLINNEQFF.

This chain links TRBV11-2 with TRBJ2-3; D may be TRBD1 (5 bases). The CDR3 is made up of 15 amino acids. Trimming shortened V by 5 bases and J by 0 bases, and 12 bases separated the two germline ends. Germline V gene data show CDR1 as SGHAT and CDR2 as FQNNGV. CDR3 in DNA: TGTGCCAGCAGCCAAATGGGGCTGAGCACAGATACGCAGTATTTT. This translates into CASSQMGLSTDTQYF.

The J gene is TRBJ1-4, the V gene TRBV6-5; D possibly corresponds to TRBD1 (5 bases). The CDR3 covers 13 residues. Germline V gene data show CDR1 as MNHEY and CDR2 as SVGAGI. Trimming took off 4 bases at V and 4 bases at J, with 7 bases between the two ends. The CDR3 is CASSFQGNEKLFF. The CDR3 DNA sequence: TGTGCCAGCAGTTTCCAGGGTAATGAAAAACTGTTTTTT.

The rearrangement links TRBV28 to TRBJ2-7, with no clear D. The CDR3 contains 12 residues. V was pared by 3 bases and J by 6 bases, with 9 bases between. Germline V gene lookup returns CDR1 MDHEN and CDR2 SYDVKM. Here the CDR3 reads CASSFSYSEQYF. The CDR3 DNA is TGTGCCAGCAGTTTTAGTTACTCCGAGCAGTACTTC.

The J gene is TRBJ2-7, the V gene TRBV9, with D maybe TRBD1 (6 bases). The CDR3 has 15 amino acids. Trimming took 0 bases from V and 4 from J, leaving 14 bases between them. Germline loops: CDR1 SGDLS, CDR2 YYNGEE. CDR3 loop: CASSVGGGHMYEQYF. In DNA form, the CDR3 reads TGTGCCAGCAGCGTAGGTGGGGGACACATGTACGAGCAGTACTTC.

This chain links TRBV7-8 with TRBJ2-1, with TRBD2 matching over 8 bases. Germline values: CDR1 SGHVS, CDR2 FQNEAQ. The CDR3 spans 16 residues. The V segment lost 4 bases and the J segment 8 bases; nucleotides outside the gene matches: 13. The CDR3 DNA reads TGTGCCAGCAGCTCCCTAGTGGCGGGAGGTAGGGATGAGCAGTTCTTC. The encoded protein is CASSSLVAGGRDEQFF.

In this sample, this clone is medium-sized. The chain carries TRBV19 and TRBJ1-5; D remains ambiguous. Trimming took 5 bases from V and 3 from J, leaving 8 bases between them. Germline V gene lookup returns CDR1 LNHDA and CDR2 SQIVND (reference sequence). This CDR3 is built from 13 residues. CDR3 protein: CASSRGPNQPQHF. The CDR3 DNA reads as TGTGCCAGTAGTCGAGGTCCCAATCAGCCCCAGCATTTT.

This clone has a single count. This sequence joins TRBV11-2 and TRBJ2-7; 13 nucleotides align to TRBD2. V lost 2 bases and J lost 6; bases outside the gene matches: 4. CDR1 is SGHAT, CDR2 FQNNGV, per germline. This CDR3 is 15 amino acids long. CDR3 sequence (DNA): TGTGCCAGCAGCTTAATAGGACTAGCGGGAGTCGAGCAGTACTTC. It encodes CASSLIGLAGVEQYF. The whole variable domain, remainder taken from reference TRBV11-2 and TRBJ2-7, is EAGVAQSPRYKIIEKRQSVAFWCNPISGHATLYWYQQILGQGPKLLIQFQNNGVVDDSQLPKDRFSAERLKGVDSTLKIQPAKLEDSAVYLCASSLIGLAGVEQYFGPGTRLTVT.